Listed below are T cell receptor beta chains from one sample, sequenced in a study of CDR3 diversity in severe acne. TCRdb re-called the PCR reads through MiXCR, storing one row per CDR3 protein. The sample includes approximately 84,000 distinct CDR3 sequences, about 54% of them seen just once. Material for sequencing was blood. The receptors were sampled from a male donor in good health, without acne. Both conserved end residues are part of each CDR3. Each record gives: D gene, J gene, V gene, clone size, CDR3 DNA, CDR3 protein. A D gene is named only where the DNA matches it firmly. Clone size appears in some rows only: once, few, many, or a class for an expanded clone.

>-|TRBJ2-7|TRBV12-3/TRBV12-4|-
TGTGCCAGCAGTTCCGGGGGCAATCAGCCCCAGCAGTACTTC
CASSSGGNQPQQYF
>TRBD1|TRBJ2-3|TRBV18|-
TGTGCCAGCTCACCACCGATCTCGGCAGGGGGAACAGATACGCAGTATTTT
CASSPPISAGGTDTQYF
>TRBD2|TRBJ2-7|TRBV20-1|-
TGCAGTGCGGGACCCGGACTAGCGGGCTACGAGCAGTACTTC
CSAGPGLAGYEQYF
>TRBD2|TRBJ2-7|TRBV20-1|-
TGCAGTGCCCCAGCGGGAGGGCCGGGGGAGCAGTACTTC
CSAPAGGPGEQYF
>-|TRBJ1-1|TRBV5-5|-
TGCGCCAGCAGCTTGAGGCCACAGGGAGAGGGGATGCTCGGCGGTGAAGCTTTCTTT
CASSLRPQGEGMLGGEAFF
>TRBD1|TRBJ1-2|TRBV20-1|-
TGCAGTGCCGACAGGGTCAGCGACGCCTACACCTTC
CSADRVSDAYTF
>TRBD2|TRBJ2-7|TRBV28|many
TGTGCCAGCAGTTTAAAGGCTAGCGGGAGCTACGAGCAGTACTTC
CASSLKASGSYEQYF
>TRBD2|TRBJ2-3|TRBV7-9|-
TGTGCCAGCAGCTCTTCGGTGACTAGCGGGGGGGCAGATACGCAGTATTTT
CASSSSVTSGGADTQYF
>TRBD1|TRBJ1-4|TRBV25-1|many
TGTGCCAGCAGTGATGACAGGGGGCACACTAATGAAAAACTGTTTTTT
CASSDDRGHTNEKLFF
>TRBD1|TRBJ1-5|TRBV5-1|-
TGCGCCAGCAGCTTCCGGGACAGGGGCATGCAGCCCCAGCATTTT
CASSFRDRGMQPQHF
>TRBD1|TRBJ1-5|TRBV20-1|-
TGCAGTGCTAGGCGTCCGGGGACAGGGGATTGGCCCCAGCATTTT
CSARRPGTGDWPQHF
>-|TRBJ2-7|TRBV5-1|many
TGCGCCAGCAGCTTGGCCGGACTGTTCGAGCAGTACTTC
CASSLAGLFEQYF
>-|TRBJ2-5|TRBV12-3/TRBV12-4|-
TGTGCCAGCAGTTTATGGGGGAAAGGAACCCAGTACTTC
CASSLWGKGTQYF
>TRBD1|TRBJ2-6|TRBV5-1|-
TGCGCCAGCACGATGGGACAGGGAGGCGGGGAGCTGACTTTC
CASTMGQGGGELTF
>-|TRBJ1-1|TRBV2|-
TGTGCGAGTTCTCGTGCGGGGGGCGGCCGATCTGAAGCTTTCTTT
CASSRAGGGRSEAFF
>TRBD1|TRBJ2-7|TRBV7-9|-
TGTGCCAGCAGCCCGACAGGGTGGCACGACGAGCAGTACTTC
CASSPTGWHDEQYF